This T cell receptor (beta chain) was sequenced in a study of blood T cell dynamics during melanoma immunotherapy. Whole-study context: Patients with metastatic melanoma got pembrolizumab or nivolumab-ipilimumab as first-line care.

Every bulk PBMC sample received the same 350 ng of DNA. Assay: immunoSEQ multiplex PCR; the TCRdb copy retains only in-frame clones and omits some. Altogether several thousand clones are present, roughly 77% being singletons, with the ten largest covering about 14%. Germline V gene lookup returns CDR1 MNHNS and CDR2 SASEGT. This CDR3 has 15 residues. With 4 bases removed from V and 5 bases from J, the gap between germline ends came to 17 bases. The time point was: week 3, after first cycle of checkpoint inhibitor. Blood was drawn before treatment and at week 3 after checkpoint blockade. This receptor was obtained from a human donor with melanoma. The sample consisted of blood, taken from a patient treated with checkpoint blockade. The rearrangement links TRBV6-1 to TRBJ1-1, with TRBD1 as a possible D gene (5 bases). CDR3 loop: CASSVGQGFRTEAFF. Written as DNA, the CDR3 is TGTGCCAGCAGTGTAGGGCAGGGTTTTAGGACTGAAGCTTTCTTT.